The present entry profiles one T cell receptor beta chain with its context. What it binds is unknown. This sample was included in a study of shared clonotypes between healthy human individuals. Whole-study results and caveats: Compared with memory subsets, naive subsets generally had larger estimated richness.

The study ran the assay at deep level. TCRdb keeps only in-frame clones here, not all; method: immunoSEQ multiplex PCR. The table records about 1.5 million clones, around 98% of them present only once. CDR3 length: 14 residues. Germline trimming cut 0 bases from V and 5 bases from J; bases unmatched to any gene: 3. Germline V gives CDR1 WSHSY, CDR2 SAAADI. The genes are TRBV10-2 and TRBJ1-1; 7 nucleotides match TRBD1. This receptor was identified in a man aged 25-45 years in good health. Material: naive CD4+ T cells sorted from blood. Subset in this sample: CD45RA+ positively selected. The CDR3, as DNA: TGCGCCAGCAGTGAGTCCGGGGACAGAACTGAAGCTTTCTTT. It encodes CASSESGDRTEAFF.